The 21 T cell receptor beta chains listed next were all sequenced from one sample in a study of cytomegalovirus exposure and HLA in healthy donors. Primers included in the PCR were 60 Vbeta and 13 Jbeta primers. TCRdb keeps only in-frame clones here, not all; method: immunoSEQ multiplex PCR. The sample holds fewer than 250,000 clones, approximately 77% seen once. The sample was PBMCs. Receptors originate from a man aged 35-49 years in good health and CMV-seropositive.

The rearrangement joins TRBV18 to TRBJ2-7; 10 bases fit TRBD2. CDR1 and CDR2 (germline): KGHSH, LQKENI. CDR3 length equals 16 residues. With 6 bases clipped from V and 6 bases from J, the junction kept 14 bases outside the gene matches. The CDR3 sequence is CASSPPRSGGVTEQYF. CDR3 DNA sequence: TGTGCCAGCTCCCCCCCCCGGAGCGGGGGGGTTACCGAGCAGTACTTC.

The genes are TRBV25-1 and TRBJ1-6; D call uncertain. Per germline, CDR1 MGHDK and CDR2 SYGVNS. CDR3 length: 16 amino acids. V lost 2 bases, J lost 0 bases, and 8 bases lay in between. The CDR3 here is CASSERGSSYNSPLHF. For the CDR3, the DNA is TGTGCCAGCAGTGAACGGGGTAGCTCCTATAATTCACCCCTCCACTTT.

In its sample, this clone was seen a few times. The CDR3 region has the DNA TGTGCCAGCAGTTTAAAGGGGGCAGGGAACTACGAGCAGTACTTC. Translating it yields CASSLKGAGNYEQYF. The chain joins TRBV27 to TRBJ2-7; 7 bases match TRBD1. This CDR3 comprises 15 residues. Germline-derived CDR1 and CDR2 are MNHEY and SMNVEV (reference sequence). J was trimmed by 3 bases and V by 2 bases; bases with no gene match: 7.

V is TRBV7-6 and J is TRBJ2-7, with 8 bases matching TRBD2. Germline V gene lookup returns CDR1 SGHVS and CDR2 FNYEAQ. The CDR3 contains 14 residues. Losses at the gene ends were 5 bases for V and 4 bases for J; bases not matched to a gene: 7. For the CDR3, the DNA is TGTGCCAGCAGCCGATCGGCTAGCGGGTACGAGCAGTACTTC. Its protein is CASSRSASGYEQYF.

This chain joins TRBV6-5 and TRBJ1-3; D perhaps matches TRBD1 (5 bases). V was shortened by 6 bases and J by 4 bases, with 16 bases between the two germline ends. This CDR3 is 15 amino acids long. The V gene's germline CDR1 is MNHEY and CDR2 SVGAGI. The CDR3 is CASRAPFAGGNTIYF. The CDR3 region has the DNA TGTGCCAGCAGAGCCCCGTTTGCAGGGGGAAACACCATATATTTT.

This rearrangement joins TRBV7-8 to TRBJ2-5; 8 nucleotides line up with TRBD2. Germline V CDR1 and CDR2: SGHVS, FQNEAQ. This CDR3 region has 14 residues. Losses at the gene ends were 4 bases for V and 7 bases for J; bases not matched to a gene: 8. The CDR3 sequence is CASSSQRGGGTQYF. CDR3 DNA sequence: TGTGCCAGCAGCTCTCAACGGGGGGGAGGGACCCAGTACTTC.

The chain uses TRBV19 and TRBJ1-5; TRBD1 matches at 8 bases. The CDR3 extends over 14 amino acids. J lost 9 bases, V lost 2 bases, and 6 bases had no gene match. CDR1 and CDR2 from the germline V gene are LNHDA and SQIVND (reference sequence). CDR3 residues: CASSIQGDRRPQHF. The CDR3 DNA follows: TGTGCCAGTAGTATACAGGGGGACAGGCGGCCCCAGCATTTT.

This chain connects TRBV10-3 to TRBJ1-2; the D is unclear. Looked up from germline, CDR1 is ENHRY and CDR2 is SYGVKD. This CDR3 region has 12 residues. The V end was cut by 7 bases, the J end by 3 bases, with 9 bases between. The CDR3: CAINVLDYGYTF. The CDR3 bases are TGTGCCATCAATGTCCTTGACTATGGCTACACCTTC.

V usage is TRBV14 and J usage is TRBJ2-5; 7 bases align to TRBD1. The end of the DNA fits TRBJ2-7 better, so the J call may be wrong. The CDR3 covers 13 residues. In germline, CDR1 is SGHDN, CDR2 FVKESK. CDR3: CASSRDRAYEQYF. DNA for the CDR3: TGTGCCAGCAGCCGAGACAGGGCCTACGAGCAGTACTTC.

The CDR3 spells CASSGPRQGGNTIYF. The DNA of the CDR3 is TGTGCCAGCAGTGGCCCCCGTCAGGGTGGAAACACCATATATTTT. The chain recombines TRBV6-5 with TRBJ1-3; weak D call: TRBD1 (5 bases). The ends were cut back, 5 bases at V and 3 bases at J, with 14 bases in the middle. The CDR3 is made up of 15 amino acids. Germline lookup yields CDR1 MNHEY and CDR2 SVGAGI.

V and J are TRBV2 and TRBJ1-4, with D perhaps TRBD1 (6 bases). The CDR3 has 15 amino acids. Germline CDR1 and CDR2: SNHLY and FYNNEI. V dropped 1 base and J dropped 7 bases, with 13 bases sitting between them. The CDR3 reads CASSEGGQTVEKLFF. The CDR3 DNA reads as TGTGCCAGCAGTGAAGGGGGGCAGACGGTTGAAAAACTGTTTTTT.

This clone was seen a single time. V usage is TRBV2 and J usage is TRBJ2-7; no definite D call. V shed 1 base and J shed 0 bases, with 7 bases lying between them. Germline CDR1 reads SNHLY; CDR2 reads FYNNEI. The CDR3 length is 14 residues. The CDR3 DNA reads TGTGCCAGCAGTGAAGGTTTCAGCTCCTACGAGCAGTACTTC. Protein: CASSEGFSSYEQYF.

This clone was detected a few times. The chain couples TRBV5-1 to TRBJ1-1, with TRBD1 matching 8 bases. The V and J ends lost 4 bases and 0 bases, in that order; junction bases with no gene match: 2. The CDR3 runs to 14 residues. The V gene's germline CDR1 is SGHRS and CDR2 YFSETQ. Written as DNA, the CDR3 is TGCGCCAGCAGCCCGACAGGGGTGAACACTGAAGCTTTCTTT. Residues: CASSPTGVNTEAFF.

V gene TRBV19 combines with J gene TRBJ2-1; D is unclear. From germline, CDR1 is LNHDA and CDR2 SQIVND (reference sequence). V lost 1 base to trimming and J lost 5 bases, with 15 bases between them. The CDR3 covers 16 residues. The CDR3, as DNA: TGTGCCAGTAGTATAGGCGAGGTCCCACCCAACAATGAGCAGTTCTTC. Amino acid sequence: CASSIGEVPPNNEQFF. Looking up the rest from reference TRBV19 and TRBJ2-1 gives the full variable domain: DGGITQSPKYLFRKEGQNVTLSCEQNLNHDAMYWYRQDPGQGLRLIYYSQIVNDFQKGDIAEGYSVSREKKESFPLTVTSAQKNPTAFYLCASSIGEVPPNNEQFFGPGTRLTVL.

The gene calls are TRBV7-9 and TRBJ2-5, with TRBD2 as a possible D gene (5 bases). CDR1 is SEHNR and CDR2 is FQNEAQ in the germline V gene (reference sequence). Trimming took off 5 bases at V and 3 bases at J, with 19 bases between the two ends. The CDR3 contains 16 residues. CDR3 sequence (DNA): TGTGCCAGCAGCCCTAGAGGGCGACTGTCAAAAGAGACCCAGTACTTC. This sequence encodes CASSPRGRLSKETQYF.

This chain joins TRBV19 and TRBJ1-1; D remains unclear. V lost 3 bases and J lost 1, with 9 bases in between. The CDR3 spans 14 residues. The germline V gene encodes CDR1 LNHDA and CDR2 SQIVND (reference sequence). CDR3 nucleotides: TGTGCCAGTAGTATTGGAGTCCGGAACACTGAAGCTTTCTTT. The encoded protein is CASSIGVRNTEAFF.

This clone was picked up a small number of times. At the DNA level, this CDR3 is encoded by other sequences in the same sample as well. The chain carries TRBV7-9 and TRBJ1-1; D is possibly TRBD1 (5 bases). Germline V gives CDR1 SEHNR, CDR2 FQNEAQ (reference sequence). V gave up 5 bases and J gave up 1 base, with 8 bases separating them. This CDR3 comprises 13 residues. CDR3 residues: CASSLRENTEAFF. Here the CDR3 DNA reads TGTGCCAGCAGCCTCAGGGAGAACACTGAAGCTTTCTTT.

V usage is TRBV27 and J usage is TRBJ1-6, with D uncertain. Germline values: CDR1 MNHEY, CDR2 SMNVEV (reference sequence). This CDR3 has 15 amino acids. The V gene lost 4 bases and the J gene lost 0 bases, with 7 bases spanning the gap. CDR3 sequence: CASSSVFSYNSPLHF. CDR3 DNA sequence: TGTGCCAGCAGTTCTGTCTTCTCCTATAATTCACCCCTCCACTTT.

The J gene is TRBJ1-2, the V gene TRBV2; D might be TRBD1 (5 bases). The CDR3 contains 16 residues. Germline CDR1 is SNHLY and CDR2 is FYNNEI. Trimming took 1 base from V and 6 from J, leaving 18 bases between them. Here the CDR3 DNA reads TGTGCCAGCAGTGAAGAAGTGTCAGGGAGGGTTAATGGCTACACCTTC. This translates into CASSEEVSGRVNGYTF.

This chain links TRBV6-1 with TRBJ2-3; possible D gene TRBD1, 6 bases. V was cut by 2 bases and J by 5 bases, with 8 bases left in between. The length of the CDR3 is 13 residues. Per germline, CDR1 MNHNS and CDR2 SASEGT. DNA for the CDR3: TGTGCCAGCAGTGAAACAGGGCGAGATACGCAGTATTTT. It encodes CASSETGRDTQYF.

This chain uses TRBV27 with TRBJ1-1; possible D gene TRBD1, 6 bases. The CDR3 is made up of 13 amino acids. V was shortened by 6 bases and J by 2 bases, with 10 bases between the two germline ends. Germline V gives CDR1 MNHEY, CDR2 SMNVEV (reference sequence). Written as DNA, the CDR3 is TGTGCCAGCAGCGGGACACCTAACACTGAAGCTTTCTTT. This codes for CASSGTPNTEAFF.